Many counts were recorded for the clone carrying this TCR beta chain. Via MiXCR, TCRdb re-called the 5' RACE reads, giving one row per CDR3 protein. In the table there are roughly 15,000 distinct CDR3 sequences, over 3.5% of which are singletons. CDR1 is MNHEY, CDR2 SVGEGT, per germline. CDR3 size: 18 residues. Trimming took 5 bases from V and 6 from J; bases not matched to a gene: 11. This sample stems from a study of T cells after yellow fever vaccination. Study outcomes and limitations: It was a weaker secondary response, yet one that peaked faster, at day 5 versus 15.

The chain uses TRBV6-2 or TRBV6-3 and TRBJ2-2, with TRBD2 identical over 14 bases. The source material was PBMCs, either bulk or a sorted T-cell subset (CD4+, CD8+, memory, or dextramer-sorted; not recorded which), sampled 15 days after the yellow fever booster vaccination. The source of this sequence is a man younger than 40 who received the YFV17D yellow fever vaccine. CDR3 DNA sequence: TGTGCCAGCAGTCACACAGGGACTAGCGGGAGACGTCCCGGGGAGCTGTTTTTT. Translation gives CASSHTGTSGRRPGELFF.